This is a list of T cell receptor beta chains from one sample in a study of cytomegalovirus exposure and HLA in healthy donors. Measured with immunoSEQ multiplex PCR; TCRdb has only the in-frame clones, and not every one. Of 120,000 or so clones in the sample, around four fifths were seen once. The sequencing sample was made of PBMCs. The receptor set was obtained from a male donor in good health and CMV-seropositive. Both conserved end residues are part of each CDR3. A D gene is named only where the DNA matches it firmly. Size is stated for part of the rows, as once, few or many counts, or as a class when the clone is expanded.

DNA,CDR3,D,J,size,V
TGCGCCAGCAAACAGGGGGCGGTCTACGAGCAGTACTTC,CASKQGAVYEQYF,TRBD1,TRBJ2-7,few,TRBV5-1
TGTGCCAGCAGCGGGGGAGGGGGAGAGACCCAGTACTTC,CASSGGGGETQYF,-,TRBJ2-5,-,TRBV7-2
TGTGCCAGCAGCCCTACGTCTGGGGCCAACGTCCTGACTTTC,CASSPTSGANVLTF,-,TRBJ2-6,-,TRBV7-3
TGCGCCAGCAGTCAACGGCTAGCGGGAGGACCGGGGGAGCTGTTTTTT,CASSQRLAGGPGELFF,TRBD2,TRBJ2-2,once,TRBV23-1
TGTGCCAGCAGCCCCCCGCGGGACTTCGGACTAGCAGGGGTGGGGGATACGCAGTATTTT,CASSPPRDFGLAGVGDTQYF,TRBD2,TRBJ2-3,-,TRBV28
TGTGCCAGCAGCCAGAACCGCGAGGATACGCAGTATTTT,CASSQNREDTQYF,-,TRBJ2-3,once,TRBV4-2
TGTGCCAGCAGCCCCTGGACTAGCGGCACCGGGGAGCTGTTTTTT,CASSPWTSGTGELFF,TRBD2,TRBJ2-2,-,TRBV7-9
TGCAGCGTTGAGGGCAGGGGACGGTCTGGGGCCAACGGCCTGACTTTC,CSVEGRGRSGANGLTF,-,TRBJ2-6,-,TRBV29-1
TGTGCCAGCAGTGGAGTAAGCGGGAGTGGGTCCTACGAGCAGTACTTC,CASSGVSGSGSYEQYF,TRBD2,TRBJ2-7,-,TRBV27
TGTGCCAGCCACGGGGGGGGTTATTCACCCCTCCACTTT,CASHGGGYSPLHF,-,TRBJ1-6,-,TRBV28
TGTGCCAGCAGGGGGACAGGGTTCCCCGGGGAGCAGTACTTC,CASRGTGFPGEQYF,TRBD1,TRBJ2-7,-,TRBV28
TGCGCCAGCAGCCCGGGACTAGCGGCTGACAATGAGCAGTTCTTC,CASSPGLAADNEQFF,TRBD2,TRBJ2-1,medium-sized,TRBV4-3
TGCGCCAGCAGCCAGAGCGGGAGGGCCCTAAACGAGCAGTACTTC,CASSQSGRALNEQYF,TRBD2,TRBJ2-7,-,TRBV4-1
TGTGCCAGCAGTTTCGGGGGGTCCTACGAGCAGTACTTC,CASSFGGSYEQYF,TRBD2,TRBJ2-7,-,TRBV28
TGTGCCAGCAGCGTAGGGACAGGGCTGCCCGAGCAGTACTTC,CASSVGTGLPEQYF,TRBD1,TRBJ2-7,once,TRBV9
TGTGCCAGTAGTACCCGGACTAGCGTATACGAGCAGTACTTC,CASSTRTSVYEQYF,TRBD2,TRBJ2-7,-,TRBV19
TGTGCCACTCTTAGGTTTGACAGTGGTCGTGAAAAACTGTTTTTT,CATLRFDSGREKLFF,-,TRBJ1-4,-,TRBV28
TGTGCCAGCAGCCTCGGACAGGGATCCTCTGGAAACACCATATATTTT,CASSLGQGSSGNTIYF,TRBD1,TRBJ1-3,-,TRBV7-2
TGTGCCTCGTCAGGGGGAGGTGAGACCCAGTACTTC,CASSGGGETQYF,-,TRBJ2-5,-,TRBV30
TGTGCCAGTAGTAGGACAGCGGCTAACTCTGGAAACACCATATATTTT,CASSRTAANSGNTIYF,-,TRBJ1-3,-,TRBV19
TGCGCCAGCAGAAGGTGGGACTATGGGTTATCTAGCACAGATACGCAGTATTTT,CASRRWDYGLSSTDTQYF,TRBD2,TRBJ2-3,-,TRBV5-1
TGTGCCAGCAGGGAGGGCGGGGGAGCTAACTATGGCTACACCTTC,CASREGGGANYGYTF,-,TRBJ1-2,once,TRBV6-6
TGTGCCAGCAGCTTGGTTGTAACCGGGGAGCTGTTTTTT,CASSLVVTGELFF,-,TRBJ2-2,-,TRBV5-6
TGTGCCAGCAGTTACTCCAGGCACCACACCGGGGAGCTGTTTTTT,CASSYSRHHTGELFF,-,TRBJ2-2,-,TRBV6-5
TGTGCCAGCAGCCCCCCCCCGGGTCGGGTGAACACTGAAGCTTTCTTT,CASSPPPGRVNTEAFF,-,TRBJ1-1,-,TRBV27
TGTGCCAGTAGTATAATTAAGGGACTACCAAGGATCAATGAGCAGTTCTTC,CASSIIKGLPRINEQFF,TRBD2,TRBJ2-1,-,TRBV19
TGCAGCGTTACCGCCCGGACTAGCGGGAGGCCAAGGAGGATTGATAGCACAGATACGCAGTATTTT,CSVTARTSGRPRRIDSTDTQYF,TRBD2,TRBJ2-3,-,TRBV29-1
TGTGCCAGCAGGGGACAGGAGAAGACCCAGTACTTC,CASRGQEKTQYF,TRBD1,TRBJ2-5,-,TRBV2
TGTGCCAGCAGCTTAGTCTGGCGGGAAGGCACAGATACGCAGTATTTT,CASSLVWREGTDTQYF,-,TRBJ2-3,-,TRBV7-2
TGTGCCAGCAGTCTACAGGGTTCGAGATCAGATACGCAGTATTTT,CASSLQGSRSDTQYF,-,TRBJ2-3,-,TRBV2